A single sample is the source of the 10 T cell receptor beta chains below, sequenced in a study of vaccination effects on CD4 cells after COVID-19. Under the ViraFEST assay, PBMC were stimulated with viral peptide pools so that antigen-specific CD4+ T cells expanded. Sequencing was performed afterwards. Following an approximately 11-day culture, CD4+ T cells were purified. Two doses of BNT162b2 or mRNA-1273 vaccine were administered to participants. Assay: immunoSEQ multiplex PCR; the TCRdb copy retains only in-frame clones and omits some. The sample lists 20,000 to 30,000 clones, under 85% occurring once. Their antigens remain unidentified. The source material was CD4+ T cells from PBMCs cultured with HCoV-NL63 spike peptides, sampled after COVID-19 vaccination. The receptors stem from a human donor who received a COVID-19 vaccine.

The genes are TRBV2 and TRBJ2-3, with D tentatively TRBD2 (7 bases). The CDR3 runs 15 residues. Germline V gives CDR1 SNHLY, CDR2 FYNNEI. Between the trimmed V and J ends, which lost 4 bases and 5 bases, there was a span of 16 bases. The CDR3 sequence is CASSVLRGAGDTQYF. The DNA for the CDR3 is TGTGCCAGCAGTGTCCTACGGGGGGCTGGAGATACGCAGTATTTT.

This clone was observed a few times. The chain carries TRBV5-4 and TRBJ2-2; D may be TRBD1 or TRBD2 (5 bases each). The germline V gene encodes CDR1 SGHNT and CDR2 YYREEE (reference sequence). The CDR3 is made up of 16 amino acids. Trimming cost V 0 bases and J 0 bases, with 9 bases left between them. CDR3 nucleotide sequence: TGTGCCAGCAGCTTGGCCGGGGCCGCGAACACCGGGGAGCTGTTTTTT. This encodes CASSLAGAANTGELFF.

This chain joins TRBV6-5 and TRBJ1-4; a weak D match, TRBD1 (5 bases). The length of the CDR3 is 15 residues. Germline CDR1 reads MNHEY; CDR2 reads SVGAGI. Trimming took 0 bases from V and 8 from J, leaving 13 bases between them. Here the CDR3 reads CASSYSNRLEEKLFF. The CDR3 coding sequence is TGTGCCAGCAGTTACTCGAACAGGTTGGAGGAAAAACTGTTTTTT.

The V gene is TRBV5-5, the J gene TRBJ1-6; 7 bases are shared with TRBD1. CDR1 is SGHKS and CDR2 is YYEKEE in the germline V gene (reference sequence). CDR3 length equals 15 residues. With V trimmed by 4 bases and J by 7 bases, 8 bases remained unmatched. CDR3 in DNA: TGTGCCAGCAGCGTTCCCGGGACAGTAAATTCACCCCTCCACTTT. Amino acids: CASSVPGTVNSPLHF.

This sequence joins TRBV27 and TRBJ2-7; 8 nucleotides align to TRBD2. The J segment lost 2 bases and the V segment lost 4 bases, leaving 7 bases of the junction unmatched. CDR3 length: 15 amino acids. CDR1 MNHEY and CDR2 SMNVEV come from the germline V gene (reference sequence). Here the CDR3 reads CASSSPLAGAYEQYF. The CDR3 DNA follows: TGTGCCAGCAGTTCCCCTCTAGCGGGTGCCTACGAGCAGTACTTC.

Here the CDR3 DNA reads TGTGCCAGCAGTTACAGGGGAGAGACCCAGTACTTC. This codes for CASSYRGETQYF. The chain uses TRBV6-5 and TRBJ2-5, with a tentative D call TRBD1 (5 bases). The V end was cut by 2 bases, the J end by 4 bases, with 5 bases between. CDR3 length: 12 amino acids. CDR1 and CDR2 from the germline V gene are MNHEY and SVGAGI.

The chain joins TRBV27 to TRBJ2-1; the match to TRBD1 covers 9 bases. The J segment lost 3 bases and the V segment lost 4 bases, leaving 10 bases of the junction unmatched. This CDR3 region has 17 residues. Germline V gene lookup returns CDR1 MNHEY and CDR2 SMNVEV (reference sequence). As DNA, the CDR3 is TGTGCCAGCAGTTCTCTTGCGGGACAGGGTTACTACAATGAGCAGTTCTTC. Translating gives CASSSLAGQGYYNEQFF.

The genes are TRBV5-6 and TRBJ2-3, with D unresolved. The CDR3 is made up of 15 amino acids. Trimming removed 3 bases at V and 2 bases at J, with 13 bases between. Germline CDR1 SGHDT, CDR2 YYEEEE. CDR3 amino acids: CASSSPVSNTDTQYF. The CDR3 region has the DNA TGTGCCAGCAGCTCCCCAGTGAGTAACACAGATACGCAGTATTTT.

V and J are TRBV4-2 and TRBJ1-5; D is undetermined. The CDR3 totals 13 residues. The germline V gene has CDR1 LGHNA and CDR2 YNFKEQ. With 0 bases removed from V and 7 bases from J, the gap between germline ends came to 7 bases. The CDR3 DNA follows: TGTGCCAGCAGCCAAGATCGGGAACAGCCCCAGCATTTT. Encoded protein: CASSQDREQPQHF.

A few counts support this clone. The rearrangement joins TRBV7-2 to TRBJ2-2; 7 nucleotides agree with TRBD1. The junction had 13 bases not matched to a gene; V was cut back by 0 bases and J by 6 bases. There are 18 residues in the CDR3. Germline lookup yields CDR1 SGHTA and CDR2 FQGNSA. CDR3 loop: CASSLAARRQGSAGELFF. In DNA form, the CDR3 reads TGTGCCAGCAGCTTAGCTGCACGCCGACAGGGAAGCGCCGGGGAGCTGTTTTTT.